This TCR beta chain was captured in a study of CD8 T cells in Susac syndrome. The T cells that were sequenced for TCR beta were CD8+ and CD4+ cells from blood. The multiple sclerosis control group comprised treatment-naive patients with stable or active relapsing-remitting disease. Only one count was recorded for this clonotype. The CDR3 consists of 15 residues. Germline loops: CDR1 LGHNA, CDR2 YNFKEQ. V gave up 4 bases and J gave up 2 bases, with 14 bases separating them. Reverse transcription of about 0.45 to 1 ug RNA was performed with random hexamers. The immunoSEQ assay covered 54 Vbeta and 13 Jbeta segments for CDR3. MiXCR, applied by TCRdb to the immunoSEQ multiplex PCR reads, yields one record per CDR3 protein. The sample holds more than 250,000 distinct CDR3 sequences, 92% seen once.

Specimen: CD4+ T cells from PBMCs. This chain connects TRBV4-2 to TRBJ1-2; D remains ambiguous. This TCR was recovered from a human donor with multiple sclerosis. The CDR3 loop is CASSLDLIQNYGYTF. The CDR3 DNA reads TGTGCCAGCAGCCTCGATTTGATCCAGAACTATGGCTACACCTTC.